A single sample is the source of the 7 T cell receptor beta chains below, sequenced in a study of T cell repertoires in cytomegalovirus infection. From the reads, TCRdb called clonotypes with MiXCR, one entry per CDR3 protein. The repertoire holds about 230,000 distinct CDR3 sequences, with around 6.2% as singletons. Sequences were obtained from PBMCs. These receptors came from a human donor in good health (CMV status not recorded). Some clones in this sample may be carry-over from other donors' samples.

This clonotype was found many times. The chain carries TRBV29-1 and TRBJ2-1; D is undetermined. The V and J ends lost 1 base and 7 bases respectively, with 11 bases between them. Germline assignment: CDR1 SQVTM and CDR2 ANQGSEA. This CDR3 has 13 amino acids. CDR3 nucleotides: TGCAGCGTTGAAGTATCGCCAGAGAATGAGCAGTTCTTC. Encoded protein: CSVEVSPENEQFF.

At least ten counts were recorded for this clonotype. The genes are TRBV10-3 and TRBJ2-5; D possibly corresponds to TRBD1 (6 bases). Trimming took 6 bases from V and 10 from J, leaving 15 bases between them. This CDR3 has 12 amino acids. Germline lookup yields CDR1 ENHRY and CDR2 SYGVKD. The CDR3 is CAIRGAQMDQYF. The CDR3 coding sequence is TGTGCCATCAGGGGGGCGCAGATGGACCAGTACTTC.

This clonotype was found many times. This chain uses TRBV28 with TRBJ2-2; D might be TRBD1 (6 bases). Germline-derived CDR1 and CDR2 are MDHEN and SYDVKM. The CDR3 runs 15 residues. V shed 3 bases and J shed 6 bases, with 14 bases lying between them. CDR3 bases: TGTGCCAGCAGTTTCAGGGGATTGGTGGCCGGGGAGCTGTTTTTT. It encodes CASSFRGLVAGELFF.

This clonotype was counted ten times or more. The chain recombines TRBV7-9 with TRBJ2-3; 9 bases align to TRBD2. The CDR3 is 13 amino acids. Germline V gene data show CDR1 as SEHNR and CDR2 as FQNEAQ (reference sequence). V lost 4 bases, J lost 4 bases, and 0 bases stayed unmatched. CDR3 sequence (DNA): TGTGCCAGCAGCTCTAGCGGGGCAGATACGCAGTATTTT. Its protein product is CASSSSGADTQYF.

This clonotype has ten or more counts. The rearrangement uses TRBV6-2 or TRBV6-3 and TRBJ1-5, with D hard to call. The CDR3 sequence is 13 residues long. Germline V lookup: CDR1 MNHEY, CDR2 SVGEGT. V lost 5 bases, J lost 4 bases, and 9 bases lay in between. The CDR3 here is CASSPYTNQPQHF. In nucleotides, the CDR3 is TGTGCCAGCAGTCCCTACACGAATCAGCCCCAGCATTTT.

In its sample, this clonotype was seen many times. V usage is TRBV12-3 or TRBV12-4 and J usage is TRBJ1-2, with 8 bases identical to TRBD1. V shed 6 bases and J 8 bases; nucleotides not matched to a gene: 5. This CDR3 contains 12 residues. The CDR3 bases are TGTGCCAGCAGGATTGGACAGGGAGGCTACACCTTC. Translation: CASRIGQGGYTF.

In this sample, this clonotype turned up a few times. The chain carries TRBV4-2 and TRBJ2-7; no firm D call. Trimming removed 0 bases from V and 3 bases from J, with 12 bases in between. Germline V lookup: CDR1 LGHNA, CDR2 YNFKEQ. The CDR3 loop spans 15 amino acids. The CDR3 region has the DNA TGTGCCAGCAGCCAAGATTTAGCAGGAATCTACGAGCAGTACTTC. Translation gives CASSQDLAGIYEQYF.